This T cell receptor beta chain was found in a study of beta chain features in type 1 diabetes. Study-level results: In all four CD4+ subsets, TCRB CDR3 length was significantly, moderately reduced in type 1 diabetes.

Between the trimmed V and J ends, which lost 5 bases and 5 bases, there was a span of 12 bases. The CDR3 sequence is 13 residues long. Germline lookup yields CDR1 LNHDA and CDR2 SQIVND (reference sequence). This clone showed up just a few times. Its matching antigen is unknown. The whole isolated RNA underwent reverse transcription, so sequencing captured expressed TCRB transcripts. Assay used: immunoSEQ multiplex PCR; TCRdb lists only in-frame clones, some missing. The sample shows 400,000 or so clones, around 12% of them seen only once. The sample was naive CD4+ T cells from blood. This receptor was taken from a woman aged 18-29 years with type 1 diabetes. The V gene is TRBV19, the J gene TRBJ2-5, with a possible D match to TRBD2 (6 bases). CDR3 in DNA: TGTGCCAGTAGTGCGGGACGGCTGGAGACCCAGTACTTC. It translates to CASSAGRLETQYF. Together with reference TRBV19 and TRBJ2-5, the CDR3 gives the full variable domain: DGGITQSPKYLFRKEGQNVTLSCEQNLNHDAMYWYRQDPGQGLRLIYYSQIVNDFQKGDIAEGYSVSREKKESFPLTVTSAQKNPTAFYLCASSAGRLETQYFGPGTRLLVL.